The clone carrying this TCR beta chain was seen more than once but under ten times. Its antigen is not identified. This specimen comes from a study of identifying expanded T cells in peripheral blood. Whole-study results and caveats: Differentially abundant clones: around 1.2 between replicates, about 17 at roughly 2 weeks, roughly 18 at four.

Healthy donors had no documented immune events, such as infections, while sampled. Here immunoSEQ multiplex PCR was the method, and the copy in TCRdb shows in-frame clones only, minus some. Counted here are about 85,000 clones, 89% occurring once; the ten biggest clones make up around 2.8%. CDR1 GTSNPN and CDR2 SVGIG come from the germline V gene (reference sequence). With 1 base removed from V and 4 bases from J, the gap between germline ends came to 5 bases. The CDR3 sequence is 12 residues long. This receptor was taken from a person aged 18 to 70 in good health. The sample comprised blood. The rearrangement uses TRBV30 and TRBJ1-5; a possible D gene is TRBD1 (5 bases). The chain's CDR3 is CAWSGGNQPQHF. The CDR3 DNA reads TGTGCCTGGAGTGGGGGGAATCAGCCCCAGCATTTT.